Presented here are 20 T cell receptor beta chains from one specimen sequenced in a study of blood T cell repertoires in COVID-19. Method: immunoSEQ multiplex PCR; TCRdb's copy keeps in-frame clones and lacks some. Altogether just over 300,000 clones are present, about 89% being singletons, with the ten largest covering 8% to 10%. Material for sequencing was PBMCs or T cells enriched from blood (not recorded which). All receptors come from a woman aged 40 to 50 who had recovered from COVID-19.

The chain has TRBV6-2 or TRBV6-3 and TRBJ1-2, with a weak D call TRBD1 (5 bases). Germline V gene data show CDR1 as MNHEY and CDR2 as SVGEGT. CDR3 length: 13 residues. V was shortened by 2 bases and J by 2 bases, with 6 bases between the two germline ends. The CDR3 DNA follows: TGTGCCAGCAGTTACAAGGGGAACTATGGCTACACCTTC. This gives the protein CASSYKGNYGYTF.

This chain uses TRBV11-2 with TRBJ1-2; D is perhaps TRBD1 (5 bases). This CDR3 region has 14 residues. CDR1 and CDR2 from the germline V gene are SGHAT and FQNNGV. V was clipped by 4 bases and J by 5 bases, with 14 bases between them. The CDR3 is CASSSGRGNYGYTF. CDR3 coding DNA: TGTGCCAGCAGCTCCGGGAGGGGAAATTATGGCTACACCTTC.

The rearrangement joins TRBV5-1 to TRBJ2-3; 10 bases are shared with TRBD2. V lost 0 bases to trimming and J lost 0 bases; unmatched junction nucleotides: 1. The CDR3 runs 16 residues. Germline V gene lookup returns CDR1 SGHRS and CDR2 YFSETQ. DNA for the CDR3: TGCGCCAGCAGCTTGGGGACTAGCGGTAGCACAGATACGCAGTATTTT. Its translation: CASSLGTSGSTDTQYF.

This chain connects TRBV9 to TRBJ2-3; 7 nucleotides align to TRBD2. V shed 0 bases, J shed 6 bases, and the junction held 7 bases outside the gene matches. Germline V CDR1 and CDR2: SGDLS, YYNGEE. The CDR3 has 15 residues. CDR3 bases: TGTGCCAGCAGCGTAGCTGGAAGGGAGGGGGATACGCAGTATTTT. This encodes CASSVAGREGDTQYF.

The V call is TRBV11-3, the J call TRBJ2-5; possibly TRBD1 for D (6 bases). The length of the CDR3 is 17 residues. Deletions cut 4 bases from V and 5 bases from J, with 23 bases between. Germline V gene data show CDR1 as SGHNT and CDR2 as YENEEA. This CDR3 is CASSSNTGTLTRETQYF. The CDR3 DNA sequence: TGTGCCAGCAGCTCCAACACCGGGACACTCACGCGGGAGACCCAGTACTTC.

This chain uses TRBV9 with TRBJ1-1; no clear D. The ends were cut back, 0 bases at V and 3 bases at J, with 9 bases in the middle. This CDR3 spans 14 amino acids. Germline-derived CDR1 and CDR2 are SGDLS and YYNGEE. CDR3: CASSVDTGYTEAFF. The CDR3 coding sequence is TGTGCCAGCAGCGTAGATACGGGATACACTGAAGCTTTCTTT.

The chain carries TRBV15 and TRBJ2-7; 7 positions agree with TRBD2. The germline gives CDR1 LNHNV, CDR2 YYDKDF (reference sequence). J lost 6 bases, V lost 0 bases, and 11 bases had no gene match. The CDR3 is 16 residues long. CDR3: CATSREIAGVLVEQYF. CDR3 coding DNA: TGTGCCACCAGCAGAGAGATCGCGGGAGTTCTAGTCGAGCAGTACTTC.

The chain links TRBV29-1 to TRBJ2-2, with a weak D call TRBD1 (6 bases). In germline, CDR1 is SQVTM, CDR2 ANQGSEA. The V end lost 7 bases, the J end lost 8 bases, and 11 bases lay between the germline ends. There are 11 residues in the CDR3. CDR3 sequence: CSGSGVGELFF. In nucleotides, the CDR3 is TGCAGCGGCTCAGGGGTAGGGGAGCTGTTTTTT.

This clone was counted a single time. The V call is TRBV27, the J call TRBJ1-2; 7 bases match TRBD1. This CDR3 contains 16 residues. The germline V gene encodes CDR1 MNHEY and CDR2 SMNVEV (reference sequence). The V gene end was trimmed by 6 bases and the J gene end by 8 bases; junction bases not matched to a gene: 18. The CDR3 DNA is TGTGCCAGCAGCAAACCGCCGAGAGGGGGCGCCTGGGGCTACACCTTC. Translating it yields CASSKPPRGGAWGYTF.

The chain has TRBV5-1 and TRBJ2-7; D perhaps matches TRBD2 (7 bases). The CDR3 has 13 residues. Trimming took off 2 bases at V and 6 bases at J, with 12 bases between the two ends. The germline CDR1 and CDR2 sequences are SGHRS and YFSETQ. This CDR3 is CASSFNREGEQYF. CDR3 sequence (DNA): TGCGCCAGCAGCTTTAACAGGGAGGGCGAGCAGTACTTC.

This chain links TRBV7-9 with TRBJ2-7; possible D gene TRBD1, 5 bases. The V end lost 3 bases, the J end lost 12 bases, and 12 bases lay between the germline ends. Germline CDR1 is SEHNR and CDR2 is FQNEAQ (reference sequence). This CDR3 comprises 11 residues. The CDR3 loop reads CASSFQGARYF. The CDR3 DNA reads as TGTGCCAGCAGCTTCCAAGGGGCCCGGTACTTC.

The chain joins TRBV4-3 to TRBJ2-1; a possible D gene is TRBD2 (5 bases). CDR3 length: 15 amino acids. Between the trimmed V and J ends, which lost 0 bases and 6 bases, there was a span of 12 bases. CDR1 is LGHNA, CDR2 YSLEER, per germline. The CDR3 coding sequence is TGCGCCAGCAGCCAAGATTTTGGACTGACCAATGAGCAGTTCTTC. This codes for CASSQDFGLTNEQFF.

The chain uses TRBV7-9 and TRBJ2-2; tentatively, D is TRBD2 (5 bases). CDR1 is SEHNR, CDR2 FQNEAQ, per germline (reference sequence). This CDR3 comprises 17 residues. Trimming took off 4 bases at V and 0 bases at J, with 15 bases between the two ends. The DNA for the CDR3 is TGTGCCAGCAGCTCACAGTCTAGCAGGCCGAACACCGGGGAGCTGTTTTTT. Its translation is CASSSQSSRPNTGELFF.

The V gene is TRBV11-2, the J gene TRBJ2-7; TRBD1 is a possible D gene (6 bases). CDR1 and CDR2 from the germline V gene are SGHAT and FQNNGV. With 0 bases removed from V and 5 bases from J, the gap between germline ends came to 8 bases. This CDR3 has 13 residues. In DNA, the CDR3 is TGTGCCAGCAGCTTAGACAGGGACAACGAGCAGTACTTC. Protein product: CASSLDRDNEQYF.

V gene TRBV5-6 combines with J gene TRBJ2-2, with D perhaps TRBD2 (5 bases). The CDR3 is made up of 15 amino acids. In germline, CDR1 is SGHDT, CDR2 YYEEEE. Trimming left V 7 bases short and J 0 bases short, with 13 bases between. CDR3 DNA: TGTGCCAGCGGGCTAAGGACTGCGAACACCGGGGAGCTGTTTTTT. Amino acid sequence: CASGLRTANTGELFF. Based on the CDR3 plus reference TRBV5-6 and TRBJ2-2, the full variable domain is DAGVTQSPTHLIKTRGQQVTLRCSPKSGHDTVSWYQQALGQGPQFIFQYYEEEERQRGNFPDRFSGHQFPNYSSELNVNALLLGDSALYLCASGLRTANTGELFFGEGSRLTVL.

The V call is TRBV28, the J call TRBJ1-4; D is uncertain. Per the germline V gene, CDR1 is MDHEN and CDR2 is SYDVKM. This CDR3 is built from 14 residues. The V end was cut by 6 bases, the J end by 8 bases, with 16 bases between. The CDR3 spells CASRLARPGEKLFF. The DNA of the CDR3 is TGTGCCAGCAGGCTAGCCCGGCCTGGAGAAAAACTGTTTTTT.

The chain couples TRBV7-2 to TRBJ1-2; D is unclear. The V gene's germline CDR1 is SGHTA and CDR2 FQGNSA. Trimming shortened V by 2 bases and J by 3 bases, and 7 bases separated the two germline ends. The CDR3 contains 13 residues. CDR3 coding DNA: TGTGCCAGCAGCTTACGGAGGGACTATGGCTACACCTTC. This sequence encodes CASSLRRDYGYTF.

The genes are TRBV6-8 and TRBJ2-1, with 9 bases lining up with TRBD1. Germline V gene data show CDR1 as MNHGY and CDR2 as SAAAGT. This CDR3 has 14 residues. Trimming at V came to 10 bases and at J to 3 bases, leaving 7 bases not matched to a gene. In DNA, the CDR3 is TGTGCCATCGCACAGGGGGCCAGCTACAATGAGCAGTTCTTC. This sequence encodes CAIAQGASYNEQFF.

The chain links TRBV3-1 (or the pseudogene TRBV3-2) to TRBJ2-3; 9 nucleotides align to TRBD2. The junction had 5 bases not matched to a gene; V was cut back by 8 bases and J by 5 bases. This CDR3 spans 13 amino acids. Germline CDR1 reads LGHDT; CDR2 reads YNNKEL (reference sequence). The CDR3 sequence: CASETSGQDTQYF. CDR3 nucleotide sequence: TGTGCCAGCGAGACTAGCGGCCAAGATACGCAGTATTTT.

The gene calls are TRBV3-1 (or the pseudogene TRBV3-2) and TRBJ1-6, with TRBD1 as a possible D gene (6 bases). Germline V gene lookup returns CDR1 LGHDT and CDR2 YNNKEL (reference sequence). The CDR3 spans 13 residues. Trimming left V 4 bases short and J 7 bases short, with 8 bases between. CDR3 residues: CASSLDRNSPLHF. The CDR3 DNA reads TGTGCCAGCAGCCTCGACAGGAATTCACCCCTCCACTTT.